This record looks at one T cell receptor beta chain sequence and its context. This sample is drawn from a study of blood T cell repertoires in COVID-19. The wider study: Samples of COVID-19 (acute and convalescent) were obtained from the United States, Italy and Spain. The analysed material was cDNA or gDNA that came from T cells, B-cell-depleted T cells, or PBMCs.

Per the original methods: Reference gene primers were amplified, and this amplification served to estimate nucleated cell counts. Sequenced by immunoSEQ multiplex PCR; TCRdb stores in-frame clones only, minus some. The DNA gave D and trimming, while V, J and clone size come from that table. The table includes under 50,000 clones, roughly nine tenths detected once. The CDR3 covers 14 residues. The germline gives CDR1 MNHEY, CDR2 SVGAGI. V was clipped by 6 bases and J by 0 bases, with 11 bases between them. The chain uses TRBV6-5 and TRBJ1-2; maybe TRBD1 (6 bases). The receptor comes from a man aged 65-85 years with active COVID-19. The sample was peripheral blood. The CDR3 nucleotides read TGTGCCAGCAGCTCAGAGGGGGCTAACTATGGCTACACCTTC. It yields the protein CASSSEGANYGYTF.